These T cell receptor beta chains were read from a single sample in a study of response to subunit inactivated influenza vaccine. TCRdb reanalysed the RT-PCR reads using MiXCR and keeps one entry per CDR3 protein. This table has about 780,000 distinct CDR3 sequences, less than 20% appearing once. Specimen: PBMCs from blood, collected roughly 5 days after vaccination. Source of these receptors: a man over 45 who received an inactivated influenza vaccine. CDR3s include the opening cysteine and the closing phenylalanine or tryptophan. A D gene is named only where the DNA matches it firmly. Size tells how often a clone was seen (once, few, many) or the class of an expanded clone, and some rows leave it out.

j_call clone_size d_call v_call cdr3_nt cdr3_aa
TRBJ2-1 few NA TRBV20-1 TGCAGTGCTCTGGGGGGACTTCCTTCCAATGAGCAGTTCTTC CSALGGLPSNEQFF
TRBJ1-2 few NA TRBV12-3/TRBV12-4 TGTGCCAGCAGCCGGGACGGTAATTACTATGGCTACACCTTC CASSRDGNYYGYTF
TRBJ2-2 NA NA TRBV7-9 TGTGCCAGCAGCTTAGGCGCTATATTCCAGGCCACCGGGGAGCTGTTTTTT CASSLGAIFQATGELFF
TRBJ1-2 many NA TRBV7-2 TGTGCCAGCAGCTTAACCAGGAACTATGGCTACACCTTC CASSLTRNYGYTF
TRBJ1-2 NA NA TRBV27 TGTGCCAGCAGACGTTGGGGGGGGGATAAAAACTATGGCTACACCTTC CASRRWGGDKNYGYTF
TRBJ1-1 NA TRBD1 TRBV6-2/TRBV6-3 TGTGCCAGCAGTTATTTGACAGGGGCATACACTGAAGCTTTCTTT CASSYLTGAYTEAFF
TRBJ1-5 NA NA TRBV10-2 TGCGCCAGCAGTGAGATCACAGGGAGCAATCAGCCCCAGCATTTT CASSEITGSNQPQHF
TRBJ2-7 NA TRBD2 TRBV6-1 TGTGCCAGCAGGCGGACTAGCGTCTACGAGCAGTACTTC CASRRTSVYEQYF
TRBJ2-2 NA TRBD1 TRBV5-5 TGTGCCAGCAGCGGATGGACAGGGAGTAAGGAGCTGTTTTTT CASSGWTGSKELFF
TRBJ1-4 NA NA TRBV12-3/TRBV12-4 TGTGCCAGCAGTATAACCCTGGGGAGAGCGAATAATGAAAAACTGTTTTTT CASSITLGRANNEKLFF
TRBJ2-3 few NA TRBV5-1 TGCGCCAGCAGAAAAGGGACGGACGATCAAACAGATACGCAGTATTTT CASRKGTDDQTDTQYF
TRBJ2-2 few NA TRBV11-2 TGTGCCAGCAGCTTAGATCTGACAGGATCCGGGGAGCTGTTTTTT CASSLDLTGSGELFF
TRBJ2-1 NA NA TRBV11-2 TGTGCCAGCAGCCGGATTCAGCGGGCGGACAATGAGCAGTTCTTC CASSRIQRADNEQFF
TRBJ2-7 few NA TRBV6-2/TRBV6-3 TGTGCCAGCAAGTGGCAGGGGGGCGAGCAGTACTTC CASKWQGGEQYF
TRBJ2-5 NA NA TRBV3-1 TGTGCCAGCAGCCAAGATCAAAGGACAGAGACCCAGTACTTC CASSQDQRTETQYF
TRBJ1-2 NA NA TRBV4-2 TGTGCCAGCAGCCAAGACGGACAGCCCGGTTATGGCTACACCTTC CASSQDGQPGYGYTF
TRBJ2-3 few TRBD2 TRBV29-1 TGCAGCGTTGAATATCGAAGTAGCACTAGCGGGGGGGACACAGATACGCAGTATTTT CSVEYRSSTSGGDTDTQYF
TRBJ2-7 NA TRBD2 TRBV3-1 TGTGCCAGCAGCCAAGAGGGTAGCGGGAGGGCCTACGAGCAGTACTTC CASSQEGSGRAYEQYF
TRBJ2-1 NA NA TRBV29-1 TGCAGCGTTGTAGTAGGTCCGTATGAGCAGTTCTTC CSVVVGPYEQFF
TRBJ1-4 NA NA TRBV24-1 TGTGCCACCAGCGCTGGAGAAAAACTGTTTTTT CATSAGEKLFF
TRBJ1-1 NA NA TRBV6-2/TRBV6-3 TGTGCCAGCAGAAGGACGGTTGAAGCTTTCTTT CASRRTVEAFF
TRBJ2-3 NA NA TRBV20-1 TGCAGTGCTAGACCTAGCTCTCGGAGCACAGATACGCAGTATTTT CSARPSSRSTDTQYF
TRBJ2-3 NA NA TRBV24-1 TGTGCCACCAGTGAACCCCCCGACAGAGGAAACACAGATACGCAGTATTTT CATSEPPDRGNTDTQYF
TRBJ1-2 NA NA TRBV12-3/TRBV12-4 TGTGCCAGCAGTCCCCCCGGACTTAACTATGGCTACACCTTC CASSPPGLNYGYTF
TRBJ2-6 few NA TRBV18 TGTGCCAGCTCACCAATCCTCTCTGGGGCCAACGTCCTGACTTTC CASSPILSGANVLTF
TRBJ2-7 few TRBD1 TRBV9 TGTGCCAGCAGCCCCCGCCTCGGGACAGGGGGCAACTACGAGCAGTACTTC CASSPRLGTGGNYEQYF
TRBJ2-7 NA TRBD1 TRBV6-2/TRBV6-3 TGTGCCAGCAGTCCACTCGAGGGACAGGGGAGTTACGAGCAGTACTTC CASSPLEGQGSYEQYF
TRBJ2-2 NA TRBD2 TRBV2 TGTGCCAGCAGTGACAGCAGCGGGGGAAGGGAGCTGTTTTTT CASSDSSGGRELFF
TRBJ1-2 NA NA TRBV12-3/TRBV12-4 TGTGCCAGCAGTTCTGGGGCCTCTGGCTACACCTTC CASSSGASGYTF
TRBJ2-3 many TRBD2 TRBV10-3 TGTGCCATCAGTGAGACGACTAGCGCTTCAGATACGCAGTATTTT CAISETTSASDTQYF
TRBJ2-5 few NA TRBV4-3 TGCGCCAGCTCACGACAGGTTGGAGAGACCCAGTACTTC CASSRQVGETQYF